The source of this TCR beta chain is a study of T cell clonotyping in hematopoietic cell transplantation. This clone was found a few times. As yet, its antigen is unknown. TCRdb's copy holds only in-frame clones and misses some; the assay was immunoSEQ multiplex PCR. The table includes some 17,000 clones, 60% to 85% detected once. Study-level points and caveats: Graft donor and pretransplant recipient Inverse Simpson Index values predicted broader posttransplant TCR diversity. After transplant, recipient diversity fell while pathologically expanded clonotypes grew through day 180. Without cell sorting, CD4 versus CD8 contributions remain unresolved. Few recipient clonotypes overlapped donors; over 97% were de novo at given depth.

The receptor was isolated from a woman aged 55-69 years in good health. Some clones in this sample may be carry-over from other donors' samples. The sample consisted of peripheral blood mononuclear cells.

The CDR3: CASSAAGEAGELFF. CDR3 coding DNA: TGTGCCAGCAGTGCAGCGGGGGAGGCCGGGGAGCTGTTTTTT. This chain joins TRBV6-5 and TRBJ2-2, with TRBD2 identical over 8 bases. The V gene's germline CDR1 is MNHEY and CDR2 SVGAGI. The CDR3 loop spans 14 amino acids. J was trimmed by 6 bases and V by 5 bases; bases with no gene match: 5.